The 13 T cell receptor beta chains given below trace back to one sample, sequenced in a study of regulatory T cells in long-lasting Graves disease. CDR3 regions were amplified by Arm-PCR using iRepertoire HTBI primers to build TCR beta libraries. TCRdb independently ran MiXCR on the multiplex PCR reads; one entry per CDR3 protein. This sample has hundreds of thousands of distinct CDR3 sequences, with about 16% found just once. Described time point: newly diagnosed GD, antithyroid drugs for less than 3 months. Isolated PBMC RNA provided the starting material for the TCR library. These data also featured in a second study, about T cells in Graves' hyperthyroidism and ophthalmopathy.

The sequences come from peripheral blood mononuclear cells (PBMCs), collected at new diagnosis, from a patient treated with antithyroid drugs. Receptor source: a young man with Graves disease.

The rearrangement joins TRBV12-3 or TRBV12-4 to TRBJ2-2, with 12 bases that match TRBD2. V trimming: 2 bases; J trimming: 1 base; junction bases outside the gene matches: 8. This CDR3 is built from 19 residues. Written as DNA, the CDR3 is TGTGCCAGCAGTTTATGGCTAGCGGGAGGGCCGAGGAACACCGGGGAGCTGTTTTTT. Protein sequence: CASSLWLAGGPRNTGELFF.

This clonotype has ten or more counts. The chain carries TRBV6-5 and TRBJ2-7, with 11 bases identical to TRBD1. The CDR3 spans 15 residues. Germline V CDR1 and CDR2: MNHEY, SVGAGI. V was clipped by 0 bases and J by 6 bases; unmatched bases: 4. CDR3 region: CASSYSSDRGLEQYF. In DNA, the CDR3 is TGTGCCAGCAGTTACTCTTCGGACAGGGGGCTCGAGCAGTACTTC.

This clonotype was counted a few times. The chain has TRBV7-8 and TRBJ1-2; TRBD1 matches 11 bases. The V gene's germline CDR1 is SGHVS and CDR2 FQNEAQ. V lost 5 bases, J lost 5 bases, and 4 bases stayed unmatched. This CDR3 is 14 amino acids long. The CDR3 DNA follows: TGTGCCAGCAGCCGGGACAGGGGGGATTATGGCTACACCTTC. It encodes CASSRDRGDYGYTF.

This clonotype was observed a handful of times. This rearrangement joins TRBV5-5 to TRBJ2-4; a possible D gene is TRBD2 (6 bases). This CDR3 region has 15 residues. Looked up from germline, CDR1 is SGHKS and CDR2 is YYEKEE (reference sequence). V was cut by 0 bases and J by 9 bases, with 16 bases left in between. Written as DNA, the CDR3 is TGTGCCAGCAGCTTGGTGGAGGGCAAATTAAGCATTCAGTACTTC. The encoded protein is CASSLVEGKLSIQYF.

The table lists this clonotype with a few counts. J is TRBJ1-2 and V is TRBV5-6; no firm D call. V shed 1 base and J shed 1 base, with 14 bases lying between them. Germline loops: CDR1 SGHDT, CDR2 YYEEEE. The CDR3 consists of 16 residues. In DNA, the CDR3 is TGTGCCAGCAGCTTGTTGGTGGACGCTGGTAACTATGGCTACACCTTC. It translates to CASSLLVDAGNYGYTF.

There are a few counts of this clonotype. The J gene is TRBJ2-1, the V gene TRBV3-1; the D gene is possibly TRBD1 (6 bases). The CDR3 sequence is 19 residues long. The germline CDR1 and CDR2 sequences are LGHDT and YNNKEL (reference sequence). V was shortened by 2 bases and J by 8 bases, with 28 bases between the two germline ends. In nucleotides, the CDR3 is TGTGCCAGCAGCCAACGGGCAGGGGCGCAGGTTGGTGGCAGGGATGAGCAGTTCTTC. It codes for CASSQRAGAQVGGRDEQFF.

This chain joins TRBV6-1 and TRBJ2-1; D not resolved. CDR1 and CDR2 from the germline V gene are MNHNS and SASEGT. Trimming left V 4 bases short and J 0 bases short, with 7 bases between. CDR3 length: 14 amino acids. This chain's CDR3 is CASSGLPSYNEQFF. As DNA, the CDR3 is TGTGCCAGCAGTGGCCTTCCCTCCTACAATGAGCAGTTCTTC.

The chain uses TRBV9 and TRBJ1-1; a weak D match, TRBD1 (5 bases). This CDR3 region has 14 residues. Germline loops: CDR1 SGDLS, CDR2 YYNGEE. V was trimmed by 0 bases and J by 9 bases, leaving 15 bases between them. The CDR3 loop is CASSVGGWGTQAFF. DNA of the CDR3: TGTGCCAGCAGCGTAGGTGGTTGGGGGACTCAAGCTTTCTTT.

The table lists this clonotype with a few counts. This rearrangement joins TRBV7-9 to TRBJ1-1; no definite D call. The germline V and J ends were trimmed by 0 bases and 0 bases, with 8 bases remaining between them. Germline V lookup: CDR1 SEHNR, CDR2 FQNEAQ (reference sequence). There are 15 residues in the CDR3. The CDR3 sequence: CASSLARALNTEAFF. CDR3 in DNA: TGTGCCAGCAGCTTAGCGCGGGCACTGAACACTGAAGCTTTCTTT.

This chain joins TRBV4-1 and TRBJ1-1; D perhaps matches TRBD1 (5 bases). Germline loops: CDR1 MGHRA, CDR2 YSYEKL. The CDR3 runs to 11 residues. V was clipped by 3 bases and J by 11 bases, with 10 bases between them. This chain's CDR3 is CASSQGTGAFF. The CDR3 DNA sequence: TGCGCCAGCAGCCAGGGGACCGGGGCTTTCTTT.

This clonotype was picked up many times. The rearrangement joins TRBV3-1 to TRBJ1-1, with 8 bases aligning to TRBD1. This CDR3 is built from 17 residues. Per the germline V gene, CDR1 is LGHDT and CDR2 is YNNKEL (reference sequence). V shed 4 bases and J 6 bases; nucleotides not matched to a gene: 16. CDR3 sequence: CASSPGQGGGIPAEAFF. In DNA form, the CDR3 reads TGTGCCAGCAGCCCCGGACAGGGAGGCGGAATACCGGCTGAAGCTTTCTTT.

In this sample, this clonotype turned up a few times. The chain employs TRBV6-1 and TRBJ2-1, with a tentative D call TRBD2 (5 bases). The CDR3 runs 15 residues. The V and J ends lost 6 bases and 4 bases respectively, with 16 bases between them. Germline CDR1 and CDR2: MNHNS and SASEGT. In DNA form, the CDR3 reads TGTGCCAGCAGGTCCGAGGCTAGCCTATACAATGAGCAGTTCTTC. Residues: CASRSEASLYNEQFF.

The table lists this clonotype with many counts. CDR3 sequence reads: CASSLISFPRTGVEQYF. For the CDR3, the DNA is TGTGCCAGCAGTTTGATTAGCTTCCCTCGAACGGGGGTCGAGCAGTACTTC. The chain couples TRBV12-3 or TRBV12-4 to TRBJ2-7; the D gene is possibly TRBD2 (6 bases). Between the trimmed V and J ends, which lost 3 bases and 6 bases, there was a span of 24 bases. CDR3 length equals 17 residues.